Listed here are 27 T cell receptor beta chains from one sample, sequenced in a study of graft-versus-host responses after intestinal transplantation. These receptors have no known antigen. Using immunoSEQ multiplex PCR, the repertoire was profiled, and TCRdb retains in-frame clones only, with some absent. The table records roughly 90,000 clones, under 95% of them present only once. The sequencing used unstimulated CD8+ T cells sorted from spleen or lymph node cells, collected before intestinal transplant. Receptors were obtained from a human donor who received an intestinal transplant.

This sequence joins TRBV28 and TRBJ2-7; 8 bases map to TRBD2. The CDR3 has 22 residues. Germline values: CDR1 MDHEN, CDR2 SYDVKM. The V and J ends lost 3 bases and 3 bases, in that order; junction bases with no gene match: 28. The CDR3 is CASSFPLGNYRPDRGLVYEQYF. The CDR3 region has the DNA TGTGCCAGCAGTTTCCCCCTGGGTAATTATCGCCCTGATAGGGGACTAGTCTACGAGCAGTACTTC.

J is TRBJ1-1 and V is TRBV4-1, with D possibly TRBD1 on 6 matching bases. The CDR3 spans 16 residues. Deletions cut 4 bases from V and 2 bases from J, with 17 bases between. CDR1 and CDR2 (germline): MGHRA, YSYEKL. Written as DNA, the CDR3 is TGCGCCAGCAGCCTGGACAGTTTTTTGCAAAACACTGAAGCTTTCTTT. Translating it yields CASSLDSFLQNTEAFF.

The chain combines TRBV7-2 with TRBJ1-2, with no clear D. The CDR3 covers 13 residues. Germline V gene lookup returns CDR1 SGHTA and CDR2 FQGNSA. Between the trimmed V and J ends, which lost 7 bases and 4 bases, there was a span of 13 bases. CDR3 loop: CASTGPLSYGYTF. The CDR3 DNA reads as TGTGCCAGCACAGGCCCGTTGTCCTATGGCTACACCTTC.

The rearrangement uses TRBV10-1 and TRBJ2-4, with TRBD1 as a possible D gene (5 bases). Germline V gene sequence: CDR1 WNHNN, CDR2 SYGVQD (reference sequence). The ends were cut back, 4 bases at V and 6 bases at J, with 7 bases in the middle. CDR3 length equals 12 residues. The CDR3 loop reads CASSGGGNIQYF. The CDR3, as DNA: TGCGCCAGCAGTGGGGGCGGAAACATTCAGTACTTC.

The V gene is TRBV13, the J gene TRBJ2-1; D assignment may be TRBD1 or TRBD2 (5 bases each). CDR3 length equals 15 residues. The germline CDR1 and CDR2 sequences are PRHDT and FYEKMQ (reference sequence). Deletions cut 3 bases from V and 9 bases from J, with 18 bases between. In DNA, the CDR3 is TGTGCCAGCAGCTTTCGGGGCGCAGGAGCCGCTGAGCAGTTCTTC. Translation: CASSFRGAGAAEQFF.

This clone was detected once. The chain uses TRBV19 and TRBJ1-5; D gene unclear. Trimming pared 2 bases from V and 4 bases from J, leaving 6 bases between. CDR3 length: 13 residues. Germline V gene lookup returns CDR1 LNHDA and CDR2 SQIVND (reference sequence). DNA of the CDR3: TGTGCCAGTAGTATATCCAGTAATCAGCCCCAGCATTTT. It is translated as CASSISSNQPQHF.

The rearrangement joins TRBV11-2 to TRBJ2-5; TRBD2 aligns across 14 bases. The CDR3 runs 17 residues. Germline CDR1 is SGHAT and CDR2 is FQNNGV. V lost 5 bases and J lost 5; bases outside the gene matches: 10. CDR3 sequence: CASSPPTSGRAVETQYF. The CDR3, as DNA: TGTGCCAGCAGCCCGCCGACTAGCGGGAGGGCCGTGGAGACCCAGTACTTC.

V usage is TRBV7-9 and J usage is TRBJ2-1; tentatively, D is TRBD1 or TRBD2 (5 bases each). The CDR3 covers 13 residues. V gave up 2 bases and J gave up 15 bases, with 17 bases separating them. CDR1 and CDR2 from the germline V gene are SEHNR and FQNEAQ (reference sequence). The CDR3 nucleotides read TGTGCCAGCAGCTTACCCGCAATTGGGGGTACGTTCTTC. It specifies CASSLPAIGGTFF.

J is TRBJ1-2 and V is TRBV6-5; 7 bases fit TRBD1. The V gene end was trimmed by 8 bases and the J gene end by 7 bases; junction bases not matched to a gene: 7. Germline V lookup: CDR1 MNHEY, CDR2 SVGAGI. CDR3 length: 12 amino acids. As DNA, the CDR3 is TGTGCCAGCGGGGAGGGGGCGGGTGGCTACACCTTC. This gives the protein CASGEGAGGYTF.

The genes are TRBV15 and TRBJ2-7; TRBD1 is a possible D gene (5 bases). This CDR3 region has 14 residues. The V gene's germline CDR1 is LNHNV and CDR2 YYDKDF (reference sequence). Trimming took off 0 bases at V and 5 bases at J, with 11 bases between the two ends. The CDR3 DNA is TGTGCCACCAGCAGAGAGACGAGCAGGGACGAGCAGTACTTC. Translating it yields CATSRETSRDEQYF.

The chain has TRBV9 and TRBJ2-7, with 9 bases identical to TRBD1. This CDR3 is 17 amino acids long. Trimming removed 0 bases from V and 3 bases from J; junction bases left unmatched: 10. Germline CDR1 reads SGDLS; CDR2 reads YYNGEE. CDR3 protein: CASSVGDPTGGFYEQYF. The CDR3 coding sequence is TGTGCCAGCAGCGTAGGAGATCCTACAGGGGGCTTCTACGAGCAGTACTTC.

The genes are TRBV13 and TRBJ2-1; 13 nucleotides align to TRBD2. With 6 bases clipped from V and 4 bases from J, the junction kept 3 bases outside the gene matches. CDR1 is PRHDT, CDR2 FYEKMQ, per germline (reference sequence). CDR3 length: 15 residues. The CDR3 sequence: CASSLLAGGYNEQFF. The DNA of the CDR3 is TGTGCCAGCAGTTTACTAGCGGGGGGGTACAATGAGCAGTTCTTC.

J is TRBJ2-7 and V is TRBV19, with a possible D match to TRBD1 (5 bases). The length of the CDR3 is 15 residues. With 5 bases removed from V and 9 bases from J, the gap between germline ends came to 23 bases. The V gene's germline CDR1 is LNHDA and CDR2 SQIVND (reference sequence). CDR3 sequence: CASSSAAETDVVQYF. CDR3 coding DNA: TGTGCCAGTAGTTCCGCCGCCGAGACAGACGTCGTGCAGTACTTC.

The CDR3 loop is CSALEGDEQFF. In DNA, the CDR3 is TGCAGTGCTCTCGAGGGGGATGAGCAGTTCTTC. The rearrangement uses TRBV20-1 and TRBJ2-1, with a possible D match to TRBD1 (6 bases). The CDR3 sequence is 11 residues long. The germline V gene encodes CDR1 DFQATT and CDR2 SNEGSKA (reference sequence). The V gene lost 5 bases and the J gene lost 8 bases, with 10 bases spanning the gap.

This clone was counted only a few times. The chain joins TRBV5-6 to TRBJ2-7; D possibly matches TRBD1 or TRBD2 (5 bases each). Per germline, CDR1 SGHDT and CDR2 YYEEEE. V gave up 3 bases and J gave up 4 bases, with 17 bases separating them. This CDR3 is built from 15 residues. The DNA of the CDR3 is TGTGCCAGCAGCTCGGTGGGGGTGATGGAGTACGAGCAGTACTTC. This gives the protein CASSSVGVMEYEQYF.

The chain recombines TRBV13 with TRBJ2-7, with D uncertain. CDR1 and CDR2 from the germline V gene are PRHDT and FYEKMQ (reference sequence). Between the trimmed V and J ends, which lost 6 bases and 1 base, there was a span of 10 bases. This CDR3 contains 13 residues. The CDR3 bases are TGTGCCAGCAGGAACGGGCCGTCCTACGAGCAGTACTTC. Translation: CASRNGPSYEQYF.

This clone was recorded only once. The rearrangement joins TRBV4-1 to TRBJ2-1; 9 bases align to TRBD2. With 1 base clipped from V and 10 bases from J, the junction kept 5 bases outside the gene matches. The germline CDR1 and CDR2 sequences are MGHRA and YSYEKL. This CDR3 has 14 residues. As DNA, the CDR3 is TGCGCCAGCAGCCAAGGGGGACTAGCCCGAGAGCAGTTCTTC. It codes for CASSQGGLAREQFF.

The table lists this clone with a count of one. V is TRBV6-6 and J is TRBJ2-7; 9 nucleotides agree with TRBD2. Per the germline V gene, CDR1 is MNHNY and CDR2 is SVGAGI (reference sequence). This CDR3 has 11 residues. The ends lost 8 bases at V and 5 bases at J; junction bases unmatched: 1. CDR3 coding DNA: TGTGCCAGCGGACTAGCGAACGAGCAGTACTTC. Protein: CASGLANEQYF.

This rearrangement joins TRBV30 to TRBJ2-1, with a possible D match to TRBD2 (5 bases). CDR1 is GTSNPN and CDR2 is SVGIG in the germline V gene (reference sequence). V was clipped by 1 base and J by 8 bases, with 9 bases between them. CDR3 size: 12 residues. CDR3 in amino acids: CAWSALDDEQFF. In DNA, the CDR3 is TGTGCCTGGAGTGCACTAGATGATGAGCAGTTCTTC. The full variable domain, with the rest looked up from reference TRBV30 and TRBJ2-1, is SQTIHQWPATLVQPVGSPLSLECTVEGTSNPNLYWYRQAAGRGLQLLFYSVGIGQISSEVPQNLSASRPQDRQFILSSKKLLLSDSGFYLCAWSALDDEQFFGPGTRLTVL.

The rearrangement joins TRBV13 to TRBJ1-2, with D perhaps matching TRBD1 (6 bases). The CDR3 contains 14 residues. V was cut by 4 bases and J by 1 base, with 10 bases left in between. CDR1 is PRHDT and CDR2 is FYEKMQ in the germline V gene (reference sequence). The CDR3 loop reads CASSSQGHNYGYTF. The CDR3 DNA reads TGTGCCAGCAGCTCTCAGGGGCATAACTATGGCTACACCTTC.

The chain carries TRBV27 and TRBJ2-7, with D maybe TRBD2 (6 bases). V was clipped by 3 bases and J by 6 bases, with 12 bases between them. The CDR3 extends over 13 amino acids. Germline CDR1 reads MNHEY; CDR2 reads SMNVEV (reference sequence). The CDR3 DNA reads as TGTGCCAGCAGTTTGAGTGGGGGGAGCGAGCAGTACTTC. This sequence encodes CASSLSGGSEQYF.

CDR3 protein: CASSVEGPGAGDRDEQFF. CDR3 nucleotide sequence: TGTGCCAGCAGCGTAGAAGGTCCTGGGGCGGGAGACAGAGATGAGCAGTTCTTC. This chain joins TRBV9 and TRBJ2-1; TRBD2 aligns across 7 bases. The germline gives CDR1 SGDLS, CDR2 YYNGEE. CDR3 size: 18 residues. J was trimmed by 8 bases and V by 0 bases; bases with no gene match: 17.

The chain uses TRBV7-6 and TRBJ2-3; 16 bases agree with TRBD2. CDR1 is SGHVS, CDR2 FNYEAQ, per germline. The J segment lost 4 bases and the V segment lost 1 base, leaving 2 bases of the junction unmatched. The CDR3 is 17 residues long. This CDR3 is CASSLVGTSGGADTQYF. In DNA, the CDR3 is TGTGCCAGCAGCTTAGTGGGGACTAGCGGGGGGGCAGATACGCAGTATTTT. The whole variable domain, filled in from reference TRBV7-6 and TRBJ2-3, reads GAGVSQSPRYKVTKRGQDVALRCDPISGHVSLYWYRQALGQGPEFLTYFNYEAQQDKSGLPNDRFSAERPEGSISTLTIQRTEQRDSAMYRCASSLVGTSGGADTQYFGPGTRLTVL.

This clone was seen only once. The V and J genes are TRBV14 and TRBJ2-3, with 8 bases fitting TRBD2. CDR1 is SGHDN and CDR2 is FVKESK in the germline V gene. Trimming at V came to 0 bases and at J to 6 bases, leaving 5 bases not matched to a gene. This CDR3 contains 15 residues. The chain's CDR3 is CASSQDTGGADTQYF. DNA for the CDR3: TGTGCCAGCAGCCAAGACACGGGAGGGGCCGATACGCAGTATTTT.

The chain is built from TRBV30 and TRBJ1-2, with 9 bases fitting TRBD1. This CDR3 is built from 14 residues. Germline V lookup: CDR1 GTSNPN, CDR2 SVGIG (reference sequence). V trimming: 2 bases; J trimming: 4 bases; junction bases outside the gene matches: 5. The CDR3 loop is CAWSPGTGTYGYTF. DNA of the CDR3: TGTGCCTGGAGTCCCGGGACAGGGACCTATGGCTACACCTTC.

V usage is TRBV11-2 and J usage is TRBJ2-2; 11 nucleotides align to TRBD2. Germline CDR1 and CDR2: SGHAT and FQNNGV. The V segment lost 5 bases and the J segment 2 bases; nucleotides outside the gene matches: 4. This CDR3 is built from 16 residues. The CDR3 here is CASSTTSGVNTGELFF. For the CDR3, the DNA is TGTGCCAGCAGCACGACTAGCGGGGTAAACACCGGGGAGCTGTTTTTT.

As for this clone: A junction boundary mismatches the germline segment, possibly from a read error. The rearrangement joins TRBV13 to TRBJ1-4; no definite D call. The CDR3 extends over 18 amino acids. The germline V gene encodes CDR1 PRHDT and CDR2 FYEKMQ (reference sequence). CDR3 nucleotide sequence: TGTGCCAGCAGCCTAGGCCCACCCCATGGGGCAACTAATGAAAAACTGTTTTTT. Its protein product is CASSLGPPHGATNEKLFF.